This is a list of T cell receptor beta chains from one sample in a study of metastatic and nonmetastatic thyroid tumors. TCRdb re-called the PCR reads with MiXCR. The profile shows about 16,000 clones, about 28% of them singletons. Sequencing used blood. These receptors were collected from a female donor with papillary thyroid cancer or a benign thyroid nodule (not recorded which). Some clones in this sample may be carry-over from other donors' samples. The CDR3 runs from the conserved cysteine through the conserved F or W. Each record gives: D gene, clone size, V gene, J gene, CDR3 length, CDR3 DNA, CDR3 protein. The D gene is left open where the match is weak. Size is omitted from some rows. Given values are once, few, many or a class for expanded clones.

>.|few|TRBV2|TRBJ2-3|13
TGTGCCAGCAGTCCTGGGAGCACACATACGCAGTATTTT
CASSPGSTHTQYF
>.|many|TRBV7-3|TRBJ1-1|13
TGTGCCAGCAGCCAGGGGATGAACACTGAAGCTTTCTTT
CASSQGMNTEAFF
>.|many|TRBV18|TRBJ1-1|16
TGTGCCAGCTCACTGAACATGGGGCGGCAATACACTGAAGCTTTCTTT
CASSLNMGRQYTEAFF
>.|medium-sized|TRBV9|TRBJ1-6|15
TGTGCCAGCAGCCCAGCCAACGGTAATAATTCACCCCTCCACTTT
CASSPANGNNSPLHF
>TRBD2|medium-sized|TRBV5-1|TRBJ2-7|17
TGCGCCAGCAGCCCCTTGTCCAGCGGGGGAGGATGGGGCGAGCAGTACTTC
CASSPLSSGGGWGEQYF
>.|.|TRBV30|TRBJ1-5|16
TGTGCCTGGAGTGTACGAGGAATGGGGGCTGGTCAGCCCCAGCATTTT
CAWSVRGMGAGQPQHF
>.|.|TRBV20-1|TRBJ2-7|12
TGCAGTGCAAAAGACACCTCCTACGAGCAGTACTTC
CSAKDTSYEQYF
>TRBD2|.|TRBV4-2|TRBJ2-7|14
TGTGCCAGCAGCTTGGGACTAGCGGGAGACGAGCAGTACTTC
CASSLGLAGDEQYF
>.|.|TRBV4-2|TRBJ2-7|17
TGTGCCAGCAGCCGGAACCCCGGGACGTCCGCTCCCTACGAGCAGTATTTC
CASSRNPGTSAPYEQYF
>.|.|TRBV30|TRBJ1-4|16
TGTGCCTGGAGTCTAACTGGACGGGGGTCTAATGAAAAACTGTTTTTT
CAWSLTGRGSNEKLFF
>TRBD2|.|TRBV9|TRBJ2-1|16
TGTGCCAGCAACTATCGGAGCGCGGGGGGGCCAAATGAGCAGTTCTTC
CASNYRSAGGPNEQFF
>.|medium-sized|TRBV28|TRBJ2-7|13
TGTGCCAGCAGCCTGACGGCATCGGGCGAGCAGTACTTC
CASSLTASGEQYF
>.|.|TRBV27|TRBJ2-7|14
TGTGCCAGCAGTTTAGGGGGCAACTCCTACGAGCAGTACTTC
CASSLGGNSYEQYF